Each of the 22 T cell receptor beta chains below was sequenced from the same sample in a study of beta chain features in type 1 diabetes. Reverse transcribing all isolated RNA meant expressed TCRB transcripts were sequenced. Generated by immunoSEQ multiplex PCR, the TCRdb table keeps only in-frame clones and is missing some. Counted here are a few hundred thousand clones, around 16% occurring once; the ten biggest clones make up 0.019%. The material sequenced was naive CD4+ T cells from blood. The receptors were gathered from a woman in her late teens or twenties in good health.

The chain employs TRBV7-2 and TRBJ1-5; 10 nucleotides match TRBD1. Germline V lookup: CDR1 SGHTA, CDR2 FQGNSA. CDR3 length: 15 residues. The V gene end was trimmed by 6 bases and the J gene end by 1 base; junction bases not matched to a gene: 3. The CDR3 here is CASRRGQGSNQPQHF. The CDR3, as DNA: TGTGCCAGCAGGAGGGGACAGGGGAGCAATCAGCCCCAGCATTTT.

This clone was detected a few times. The gene calls are TRBV30 and TRBJ1-4, with TRBD1 as a possible D gene (5 bases). Trimming cost V 1 base and J 8 bases, with 11 bases left between them. Germline CDR1 reads GTSNPN; CDR2 reads SVGIG (reference sequence). The CDR3 extends over 13 amino acids. CDR3 coding DNA: TGTGCCTGGAGTGAGGGGCACCAGGAAAAACTGTTTTTT. Residues: CAWSEGHQEKLFF.

The CDR3 is CASSFREQETQYF. The CDR3 region has the DNA TGTGCCAGCAGTTTCCGGGAACAAGAGACCCAGTACTTC. This sequence joins TRBV5-5 and TRBJ2-5, with a possible D match to TRBD2 (5 bases). Per the germline V gene, CDR1 is SGHKS and CDR2 is YYEKEE (reference sequence). The CDR3 totals 13 residues. The V end was cut by 5 bases, the J end by 2 bases, with 10 bases between. The entire variable domain, with the rest obtained from reference TRBV5-5 and TRBJ2-5, is as follows: DAGVTQSPTHLIKTRGQQVTLRCSPISGHKSVSWYQQVLGQGPQFIFQYYEKEERGRGNFPDRFSARQFPNYSSELNVNALLLGDSALYLCASSFREQETQYFGPGTRLLVL.

This clone was counted a few times. This chain joins TRBV1 and TRBJ2-7; TRBD1, as called in the table, went unchecked against the DNA. TRBV1 has pseudogene status. This CDR3 region has 11 residues. The DNA for the CDR3 is TGCACCAGCAAGGGGCTCGACGAGCAGTACTTC. As protein: CTSKGLDEQYF.

V and J are TRBV19 and TRBJ1-5, with TRBD1 identical over 7 bases. The CDR3 runs 14 residues. CDR1 and CDR2 from the germline V gene are LNHDA and SQIVND (reference sequence). J was trimmed by 3 bases and V by 5 bases; bases with no gene match: 4. The CDR3 sequence: CASSQGQDNQPQHF. CDR3 bases: TGTGCCAGTAGTCAAGGACAGGACAATCAGCCCCAGCATTTT.

The CDR3 DNA sequence: TGTGCCAGCAGCTTAGATTCTAGCCGAGAGACCCAGTACTTC. Its protein is CASSLDSSRETQYF. The chain uses TRBV7-2 and TRBJ2-5, with D tentatively TRBD2 (5 bases). Germline loops: CDR1 SGHTA, CDR2 FQGNSA. This CDR3 is built from 14 residues. Between the trimmed V and J ends, which lost 1 base and 4 bases, there was a span of 10 bases.

The rearrangement links TRBV6-6 to TRBJ1-1; no definite D call. V was cut by 4 bases and J by 2 bases, with 11 bases left in between. The CDR3 length is 14 residues. The germline V gene encodes CDR1 MNHNY and CDR2 SVGAGI (reference sequence). The CDR3 reads CASSSNTANTEAFF. The CDR3, as DNA: TGTGCCAGCAGTTCCAACACAGCAAACACTGAAGCTTTCTTT.

The chain employs TRBV5-1 and TRBJ1-1, with TRBD1 as a possible D gene (5 bases). Per germline, CDR1 SGHRS and CDR2 YFSETQ. V dropped 0 bases and J dropped 5 bases, with 5 bases sitting between them. This CDR3 contains 12 residues. The CDR3 DNA reads as TGCGCCAGCAGCTTGGAGGGGACTGAAGCTTTCTTT. This encodes CASSLEGTEAFF.

This clone was recorded a few times. This chain connects TRBV30 to TRBJ2-7, with 7 nucleotides matching TRBD1. Germline values: CDR1 GTSNPN, CDR2 SVGIG (reference sequence). This CDR3 is built from 15 residues. Losses at the gene ends were 5 bases for V and 2 bases for J; bases not matched to a gene: 12. CDR3 sequence: CAWAVRRQGAYEQYF. The CDR3 region has the DNA TGTGCCTGGGCCGTCAGGAGGCAGGGGGCCTACGAGCAGTACTTC.

The chain couples TRBV7-2 to TRBJ1-2, with 8 nucleotides matching TRBD1. With 2 bases clipped from V and 7 bases from J, the junction kept 9 bases outside the gene matches. This CDR3 has 15 amino acids. From germline, CDR1 is SGHTA and CDR2 FQGNSA. The CDR3 DNA reads TGTGCCAGCAGCTTAACGGACAGGGTGGAGGGTGGCTACACCTTC. It specifies CASSLTDRVEGGYTF.

The chain recombines TRBV7-9 with TRBJ1-1; no clear D gene. The V end was cut by 5 bases, the J end by 1 base, with 14 bases between. CDR3 length: 15 amino acids. CDR1 is SEHNR, CDR2 FQNEAQ, per germline (reference sequence). In DNA form, the CDR3 reads TGTGCCAGCAGCCCTACGACTAACAGGAACACTGAAGCTTTCTTT. Translated, it gives CASSPTTNRNTEAFF.

The genes are TRBV6-6 and TRBJ2-3; TRBD2 matches 11 bases. Germline values: CDR1 MNHNY, CDR2 SVGAGI (reference sequence). The CDR3 runs to 15 residues. V shed 6 bases and J 3 bases; nucleotides not matched to a gene: 5. As DNA, the CDR3 is TGTGCCAGCAGGGCCGGGACTAGCGGTACAGATACGCAGTATTTT. It is translated as CASRAGTSGTDTQYF.

The sample holds a few counts of this clone. The chain recombines TRBV28 with TRBJ2-7; TRBD2 agrees at 9 bases. The germline CDR1 and CDR2 sequences are MDHEN and SYDVKM. This CDR3 spans 15 amino acids. Unmatched junction bases numbered 8, after V lost 3 bases and J lost 5 bases. CDR3 coding DNA: TGTGCCAGCAGTTTGGCGGGAGGGCCGAGGCACGAGCAGTACTTC. Translation: CASSLAGGPRHEQYF.

The rearrangement uses TRBV6-1 and TRBJ2-1; 7 bases map to TRBD2. The CDR3 has 15 residues. CDR1 is MNHNS, CDR2 SASEGT, per germline. The V gene end was trimmed by 7 bases and the J gene end by 1 base; junction bases not matched to a gene: 7. The DNA of the CDR3 is TGTGCCAGCACAGCGGGGCAGGCATCCTACAATGAGCAGTTCTTC. Translation: CASTAGQASYNEQFF.

The chain carries TRBV28 and TRBJ2-7; 10 bases match TRBD2. Germline values: CDR1 MDHEN, CDR2 SYDVKM. This CDR3 has 16 amino acids. J lost 0 bases, V lost 2 bases, and 4 bases had no gene match. CDR3 DNA sequence: TGTGCCAGCAGTTTACACACTAGCGGGAACTCCTACGAGCAGTACTTC. Protein product: CASSLHTSGNSYEQYF.

This chain links TRBV7-3 with TRBJ2-1; 9 bases match TRBD2. There are 14 residues in the CDR3. V lost 4 bases and J lost 8; bases outside the gene matches: 6. Germline V CDR1 and CDR2: SGHTA, FQGTGA. The CDR3 DNA reads as TGTGCCAGCAGCTCTAGCGGGATCAACCATGAGCAGTTCTTC. It yields the protein CASSSSGINHEQFF. Supplemented by reference TRBV7-3 and TRBJ2-1, the full variable domain reads GAGVSQTPSNKVTEKGKYVELRCDPISGHTALYWYRQSLGQGPEFLIYFQGTGAADDSGLPNDRFFAVRPEGSVSTLKIQRTERGDSAVYLCASSSSGINHEQFFGPGTRLTVL.

This rearrangement joins TRBV5-4 to TRBJ2-4; 7 bases map to TRBD1. Germline CDR1 and CDR2: SGHNT and YYREEE (reference sequence). Unmatched junction bases numbered 4, after V lost 4 bases and J lost 3 bases. The CDR3 length is 14 residues. The CDR3 region has the DNA TGTGCCAGCAGCATGACAGGGAGCAAAAACATTCAGTACTTC. Translated, it gives CASSMTGSKNIQYF.

The chain uses TRBV7-9 and TRBJ1-1, with 9 bases fitting TRBD1. The trim removed 5 bases at V and 2 bases at J, leaving 6 bases unmatched. Germline V gene sequence: CDR1 SEHNR, CDR2 FQNEAQ (reference sequence). This CDR3 comprises 15 residues. The DNA of the CDR3 is TGTGCCAGCAGCCCTTGGGGACAGGGAAACACTGAAGCTTTCTTT. Translation gives CASSPWGQGNTEAFF.

The rearrangement links TRBV15 to TRBJ2-1; 9 nucleotides line up with TRBD2. J lost 6 bases, V lost 1 base, and 4 bases had no gene match. The V gene's germline CDR1 is LNHNV and CDR2 YYDKDF (reference sequence). There are 15 residues in the CDR3. CDR3 sequence: CATSRVSGSFNEQFF. The CDR3 DNA reads as TGTGCCACCAGCAGAGTTAGCGGGAGTTTCAATGAGCAGTTCTTC.

A few counts support this clone. The chain's CDR3 is CASSKVKRGSTDTQYF. The CDR3, as DNA: TGTGCCAGCAGCAAAGTCAAGCGGGGTAGCACAGATACGCAGTATTTT. The J gene is TRBJ2-3, the V gene TRBV21-1; TRBD2, the table's D call, lacks a check against the DNA. TRBV21-1 is a pseudogene. The CDR3 sequence is 16 residues long.

A few counts support this clone. The chain uses TRBV5-1 and TRBJ2-5; TRBD2 aligns across 10 bases. Germline values: CDR1 SGHRS, CDR2 YFSETQ. V was clipped by 4 bases and J by 4 bases; unmatched bases: 10. The CDR3 is made up of 16 amino acids. CDR3 region: CASSLQSGRARETQYF. For the CDR3, the DNA is TGCGCCAGCAGCCTCCAAAGCGGGAGGGCCAGAGAGACCCAGTACTTC. Using reference TRBV5-1 and TRBJ2-5 for the parts outside the CDR3, the full variable domain is KAGVTQTPRYLIKTRGQQVTLSCSPISGHRSVSWYQQTPGQGLQFLFEYFSETQRNKGNFPGRFSGRQFSNSRSEMNVSTLELGDSALYLCASSLQSGRARETQYFGPGTRLLVL.

Only a few counts were recorded for this clone. The chain employs TRBV28 and TRBJ2-7, with 7 bases lining up with TRBD2. V lost 4 bases and J lost 2; bases outside the gene matches: 8. Germline values: CDR1 MDHEN, CDR2 SYDVKM. The CDR3 has 15 amino acids. CDR3 sequence: CASSSPGGGAYEQYF. As DNA, the CDR3 is TGTGCCAGCAGTTCCCCGGGCGGGGGAGCCTACGAGCAGTACTTC. Together with reference TRBV28 and TRBJ2-7, the CDR3 gives the full variable domain: DVKVTQSSRYLVKRTGEKVFLECVQDMDHENMFWYRQDPGLGLRLIYFSYDVKMKEKGDIPEGYSVSREKKERFSLILESASTNQTSMYLCASSSPGGGAYEQYFGPGTRLTVT.